This entry is about one T cell receptor (beta chain). What it recognizes is unknown. The V end was cut by 1 base, the J end by 7 bases, with 15 bases between. Germline V lookup: CDR1 LGHDT, CDR2 YNNKEL (reference sequence). The CDR3 has 15 amino acids. The use of a sample-barcoded 5' primer and a J-beta primer mix characterized a second PCR of roughly 6 to 11 cycles. Sequencing recovered at least 2.5 million CDR3-containing paired-end reads from each sample. TCRdb redid the calling of the 5' RACE reads with MiXCR, one entry per CDR3 protein. The sample has some 900,000 distinct CDR3 sequences, roughly 52% seen once; the top ten hold 13%. The data are from a study of blood T cells in healthy people across ages. Study-level results: When one million T cells were used, diversity estimates were thought to be underestimates.

The chain carries TRBV3-1 and TRBJ2-3; no reliable D call. The sample consisted of blood. The clonotype originates from a man between 25 and 39 years old in good health. The CDR3 is CASSQVGPLGNTQYF. CDR3 DNA: TGTGCCAGCAGCCAAGTAGGTCCCCTGGGTAATACGCAGTATTTT.